This passage covers 21 T cell receptor beta chains from one sample sequenced in a study of blood T cell repertoires in COVID-19. Generated by immunoSEQ multiplex PCR, the TCRdb table keeps only in-frame clones and is missing some. This table holds 90,000 to 100,000 clones, roughly 85% found once. Sequencing used peripheral blood. The receptors were sampled from an older man with acute or convalescent COVID-19.

The V and J genes are TRBV6-2 or TRBV6-3 and TRBJ2-1; 7 nucleotides line up with TRBD1. The CDR3 has 15 residues. With V trimmed by 6 bases and J by 0 bases, 5 bases remained unmatched. Per the germline V gene, CDR1 is MNHEY and CDR2 is SVGEGT. CDR3 region: CASSLRDSSYNEQFF. CDR3 coding DNA: TGTGCCAGCAGCCTCCGGGACAGCTCCTACAATGAGCAGTTCTTC.

V is TRBV7-8 and J is TRBJ1-6, with D perhaps TRBD1 (6 bases). This CDR3 has 17 amino acids. From germline, CDR1 is SGHVS and CDR2 FQNEAQ. Between the trimmed V and J ends, which lost 5 bases and 7 bases, there was a span of 21 bases. CDR3 in amino acids: CASSLGGGSFLNSPLHF. For the CDR3, the DNA is TGTGCCAGCAGCCTAGGGGGGGGGTCCTTCCTGAATTCACCCCTCCACTTT. The variable domain in full, with the rest retrieved from reference TRBV7-8 and TRBJ1-6, is GAGVSQSPRYKVAKRGQDVALRCDPISGHVSLFWYQQALGQGPEFLTYFQNEAQLDKSGLPSDRFFAERPEGSVSTLKIQRTQQEDSAVYLCASSLGGGSFLNSPLHFGNGTRLTVT.

This clone was observed a single time. V usage is TRBV7-9 and J usage is TRBJ2-3; 8 nucleotides line up with TRBD2. V dropped 2 bases and J dropped 4; count of bases not matched to a gene: 2. The CDR3 spans 14 residues. Germline assignment: CDR1 SEHNR and CDR2 FQNEAQ (reference sequence). DNA of the CDR3: TGTGCCAGCAGCTTAAGCGGGAGCGCAGATACGCAGTATTTT. Encoded protein: CASSLSGSADTQYF.

The chain recombines TRBV7-8 with TRBJ1-6, with 8 positions matching TRBD1. This CDR3 region has 16 residues. V gave up 5 bases and J gave up 3 bases; unmatched junction bases: 6. CDR1 is SGHVS and CDR2 is FQNEAQ in the germline V gene. CDR3 amino acids: CASSPGQGFYNSPLHF. DNA of the CDR3: TGTGCCAGCAGCCCTGGACAGGGCTTCTATAATTCACCCCTCCACTTT.

The J gene is TRBJ1-6, the V gene TRBV29-1, with 8 bases aligning to TRBD1. V shed 7 bases, J shed 6 bases, and the junction held 8 bases outside the gene matches. CDR3 size: 14 residues. Germline loops: CDR1 SQVTM, CDR2 ANQGSEA. The CDR3, as DNA: TGCAGCGCTGTAGGACAGGGTCTTAATTCACCCCTCCACTTT. Amino acids: CSAVGQGLNSPLHF.

The V and J genes are TRBV15 and TRBJ2-2; TRBD1 aligns across 8 bases. The CDR3 is made up of 16 amino acids. J lost 6 bases, V lost 0 bases, and 6 bases had no gene match. The germline CDR1 and CDR2 sequences are LNHNV and YYDKDF (reference sequence). The CDR3 loop reads CATSRDRAGGPGELFF. The CDR3 nucleotides read TGTGCCACCAGCAGAGATCGGGCAGGGGGCCCCGGGGAGCTGTTTTTT. The full variable domain, in which reference TRBV15 and TRBJ2-2 provide the parts outside the CDR3, is DAMVIQNPRYQVTQFGKPVTLSCSQTLNHNVMYWYQQKSSQAPKLLFHYYDKDFNNEADTPDNFQSRRPNTSFCFLDIRSPGLGDTAMYLCATSRDRAGGPGELFFGEGSRLTVL.

The V gene is TRBV5-4, the J gene TRBJ2-6, with 9 bases that match TRBD1. Germline CDR1 is SGHNT and CDR2 is YYREEE (reference sequence). The CDR3 covers 19 residues. Trimming at V came to 0 bases and at J to 1 base, leaving 8 bases not matched to a gene. CDR3 loop: CASSLGRGQGGSGANVLTF. CDR3 nucleotides: TGTGCCAGCAGCTTGGGGCGGGGACAGGGTGGTTCTGGGGCCAACGTCCTGACTTTC.

This clone was counted only a few times. CDR3: CASSPLTGATETQYF. CDR3 DNA: TGTGCCAGCTCACCCCTGACAGGGGCGACGGAGACCCAGTACTTC. The chain links TRBV18 to TRBJ2-5; 8 nucleotides agree with TRBD1. Germline lookup yields CDR1 KGHSH and CDR2 LQKENI. The length of the CDR3 is 15 residues. The V gene end was trimmed by 3 bases and the J gene end by 5 bases; junction bases not matched to a gene: 8.

This clone occurred once. J is TRBJ2-3 and V is TRBV11-2, with 10 bases identical to TRBD1. V shed 7 bases, J shed 2 bases, and the junction held 6 bases outside the gene matches. This CDR3 comprises 15 residues. The germline V gene encodes CDR1 SGHAT and CDR2 FQNNGV. CDR3 sequence reads: CASTLDRGNTDTQYF. The CDR3 coding sequence is TGTGCCAGCACGTTGGACAGGGGGAACACAGATACGCAGTATTTT.

This chain uses TRBV7-2 with TRBJ1-4, with TRBD1 identical over 8 bases. This CDR3 is 15 amino acids long. J lost 3 bases, V lost 5 bases, and 5 bases had no gene match. Germline V gives CDR1 SGHTA, CDR2 FQGNSA. The CDR3 region is CASSKDRVSNEKLFF. As DNA, the CDR3 is TGTGCCAGCAGCAAGGACAGGGTGTCTAATGAAAAACTGTTTTTT. The variable domain in full, with the rest retrieved from reference TRBV7-2 and TRBJ1-4, is GAGVSQSPSNKVTEKGKDVELRCDPISGHTALYWYRQSLGQGLEFLIYFQGNSAPDKSGLPSDRFSAERTGGSVSTLTIQRTQQEDSAVYLCASSKDRVSNEKLFFGSGTQLSVL.

V and J are TRBV30 and TRBJ1-5; 7 bases agree with TRBD1. Looked up from germline, CDR1 is GTSNPN and CDR2 is SVGIG (reference sequence). The J segment lost 6 bases and the V segment lost 1 base, leaving 15 bases of the junction unmatched. This CDR3 has 17 amino acids. The CDR3 protein is CAWSARKRTGSVQPQHF. CDR3 bases: TGTGCCTGGAGTGCTCGGAAACGGACAGGCAGCGTTCAGCCCCAGCATTTT.

The rearrangement links TRBV6-2 or TRBV6-3 to TRBJ1-6; D uncertain. Per germline, CDR1 MNHEY and CDR2 SVGEGT. Trimming took off 2 bases at V and 7 bases at J, with 15 bases between the two ends. The CDR3 is 16 residues long. Written as DNA, the CDR3 is TGTGCCAGCAGTTACGGCAGGCGAAACTTCAATTCACCCCTCCACTTT. It translates to CASSYGRRNFNSPLHF.

The chain is built from TRBV7-9 and TRBJ2-7; 11 nucleotides match TRBD1. Germline V gene data show CDR1 as SEHNR and CDR2 as FQNEAQ (reference sequence). J lost 4 bases, V lost 5 bases, and 4 bases had no gene match. This CDR3 comprises 14 residues. The CDR3 nucleotides are TGTGCCAGCAGCGAGGGACAGGGGGGGTACGAGCAGTACTTC. Its translation is CASSEGQGGYEQYF.

The chain couples TRBV29-1 to TRBJ1-1; tentatively, D is TRBD1 (6 bases). In germline, CDR1 is SQVTM, CDR2 ANQGSEA. The V end lost 5 bases, the J end lost 1 base, and 14 bases lay between the germline ends. The CDR3 spans 14 residues. In DNA form, the CDR3 reads TGCAGCGTTTTTCTCCCGACAGGGAACACTGAAGCTTTCTTT. It yields the protein CSVFLPTGNTEAFF.

The V gene is TRBV10-2, the J gene TRBJ1-1; 10 nucleotides align to TRBD1. V lost 0 bases and J lost 3; bases outside the gene matches: 4. Germline CDR1 and CDR2: WSHSY and SAAADI. This CDR3 comprises 16 residues. This CDR3 reads CASSESVGTGDTEAFF. The CDR3 coding sequence is TGCGCCAGCAGTGAGTCGGTCGGGACAGGGGACACTGAAGCTTTCTTT.

CDR3 nucleotide sequence: TGTGCCAGCAGCGTATCCATCTATGACATTCAGTACTTC. Protein: CASSVSIYDIQYF. This rearrangement joins TRBV9 to TRBJ2-4; D gene ambiguous. The germline CDR1 and CDR2 sequences are SGDLS and YYNGEE. This CDR3 is 13 amino acids long. The germline V and J ends were trimmed by 1 base and 8 bases, with 10 bases remaining between them.

This sequence joins TRBV7-2 and TRBJ1-5, with D possibly matching TRBD1 (6 bases). Germline lookup yields CDR1 SGHTA and CDR2 FQGNSA. V was clipped by 6 bases and J by 0 bases, with 18 bases between them. This CDR3 spans 17 amino acids. CDR3 coding DNA: TGTGCCAGCAGATCAAGTGCGGGGGCTTATAGCAATCAGCCCCAGCATTTT. It translates to CASRSSAGAYSNQPQHF. The full variable domain, in which reference TRBV7-2 and TRBJ1-5 provide the parts outside the CDR3, is GAGVSQSPSNKVTEKGKDVELRCDPISGHTALYWYRQSLGQGLEFLIYFQGNSAPDKSGLPSDRFSAERTGGSVSTLTIQRTQQEDSAVYLCASRSSAGAYSNQPQHFGDGTRLSIL.

The J gene is TRBJ2-3, the V gene TRBV11-2; 10 positions match TRBD1. Germline CDR1 reads SGHAT; CDR2 reads FQNNGV. This CDR3 contains 14 residues. V shed 5 bases, J shed 4 bases, and the junction held 3 bases outside the gene matches. This CDR3 reads CASSTDRGPDTQYF. The CDR3 DNA reads as TGTGCCAGCAGCACCGACAGGGGGCCAGATACGCAGTATTTT.

The chain employs TRBV5-6 and TRBJ2-7; 10 nucleotides match TRBD2. Germline trimming cut 1 base from V and 9 bases from J; bases unmatched to any gene: 13. Germline-derived CDR1 and CDR2 are SGHDT and YYEEEE. This CDR3 region has 16 residues. Here the CDR3 reads CASSLLAGDYYAVQYF. DNA of the CDR3: TGTGCCAGCAGCTTGCTAGCGGGAGACTACTACGCGGTGCAGTACTTC.

The rearrangement uses TRBV10-2 and TRBJ2-2; 7 nucleotides match TRBD2. V dropped 10 bases and J dropped 5; count of bases not matched to a gene: 7. Germline loops: CDR1 WSHSY, CDR2 SAAADI. This CDR3 spans 13 amino acids. The CDR3 reads CAILGAGTGELFF. Written as DNA, the CDR3 is TGCGCCATTTTGGGAGCGGGGACCGGGGAGCTGTTTTTT.

This clone came up a few times. The chain joins TRBV7-2 to TRBJ2-7; D may be TRBD2 (5 bases). Germline V CDR1 and CDR2: SGHTA, FQGNSA. V gave up 4 bases and J gave up 0 bases, with 19 bases separating them. This CDR3 is built from 17 residues. CDR3 in DNA: TGTGCCAGCAGCTCACCCCGCGGGCAGTTCAGCTCCTACGAGCAGTACTTC. It specifies CASSSPRGQFSSYEQYF.